This is a list of T cell receptor beta chains from one sample in a study of vaccination and CD4 T cells after COVID-19. Their antigen targets remain unknown. Each CDR3 protein is one row after TCRdb ran MiXCR on the PCR reads. The table records 10,000 to 15,000 distinct CDR3 sequences, about 40% of them present only once. The input for sequencing was CD4+ T cells from blood, cultured in vitro, taken before SARS-CoV-2 vaccination. These receptors were taken from a human donor who had recovered from COVID-19. The CDR3 runs from the conserved cysteine through the conserved F or W. Each record gives: D gene, V gene, clone size, CDR3 length, J gene, CDR3 DNA, CDR3 protein. D genes are given only for firm matches. Clone size appears in some rows only: once, few, many, or a class for an expanded clone.

.	TRBV6-1	few	13	TRBJ1-6	TGTGCCAGCAGCTTCGGGCCCGGGTCACCCCTCCACTTT	CASSFGPGSPLHF
.	TRBV2	.	13	TRBJ1-1	TGTGCCAGCAGCCCTGAGGTAAACACTGAAGCTTTCTTT	CASSPEVNTEAFF
.	TRBV28	.	15	TRBJ1-1	TGTGCCAGCAGTTCTCCGCCCCGGGGGGACACTGAAGCTTTCTTT	CASSSPPRGDTEAFF
.	TRBV14	.	16	TRBJ2-5	TGTGCCAGCAGCCCCTTCCCTCCGGGGGGCGGGGAGACCCAGTACTTC	CASSPFPPGGGETQYF
TRBD2	TRBV20-1	.	16	TRBJ2-7	TGCAGTGCTAGAGGGACTAGCGGGAGGCCCACCTACGAGCAGTACTTC	CSARGTSGRPTYEQYF
.	TRBV6-2/TRBV6-3	few	12	TRBJ2-7	TGTGCCAGCGCCGACAACTCCTACGAGCAGTACTTC	CASADNSYEQYF
.	TRBV27	few	15	TRBJ1-5	TGTGCCAGCAGTTTAGCCCCGAAAGGGGATCAGCCCCAGCATTTT	CASSLAPKGDQPQHF
.	TRBV10-3	few	13	TRBJ1-1	TGTGCCATCAGTGCCGCAGGGGCGCATGAAGCTTTCTTT	CAISAAGAHEAFF
.	TRBV6-1	few	14	TRBJ1-2	TGTGCCAGCAGTGAAGCGGTCAGGGGCGAGGGCTACACCTTC	CASSEAVRGEGYTF
.	TRBV25-1	few	13	TRBJ2-5	TGTGCCAGCAGAGAAATTACCGGGAAGACCCAGTACTTC	CASREITGKTQYF
.	TRBV9	.	16	TRBJ2-2	TGTGCCAGCGGATCACAGGGAGGGGGAAACACCGGGGAGCTGTTTTTT	CASGSQGGGNTGELFF
.	TRBV20-1	few	11	TRBJ2-3	TGCAGTGCTAGGACCGGGACTACGCAGTATTTT	CSARTGTTQYF
TRBD1	TRBV7-9	.	14	TRBJ1-1	TGTGCCAGCAGCTCCGGGACAGGGGACACTGAAGCTTTCTTT	CASSSGTGDTEAFF
TRBD1	TRBV27	.	15	TRBJ2-7	TGTGCCAGCAGTTCGCCGGGACAGGGGGAATACGAGCAGTACTTC	CASSSPGQGEYEQYF
.	TRBV20-1	few	12	TRBJ1-6	TGCACCTCGGGGCCCATCGGTTCACCCCTCCACTTT	CTSGPIGSPLHF
.	TRBV7-2	.	16	TRBJ2-7	TGTGCCAGCAGCCCAGCCGGGACGTCCACCGCCTACGAGCAGTACTTC	CASSPAGTSTAYEQYF
.	TRBV21-1	medium-sized	15	TRBJ1-6	TGTGCCAGCAGCAAAGGCGGCAGGGGCGGGTCACCCCTCCACTTT	CASSKGGRGGSPLHF
.	TRBV29-1	once	12	TRBJ1-1	TGCAGCGTTGGGGGGGGGTCTACTGAAGCTTTCTTT	CSVGGGSTEAFF
TRBD2	TRBV7-3	.	15	TRBJ2-5	TGTGCCAGCAGCAGACTAGCGGGGTATCAGGAGACCCAGTACTTC	CASSRLAGYQETQYF
.	TRBV29-1	.	10	TRBJ2-1	TGCAGCGTTGACTACAATGAGCAGTTCTTC	CSVDYNEQFF
TRBD2	TRBV4-3	.	16	TRBJ2-3	TGCGCCAGCAGCCCGGGACTAGCGGGGGGGATGGGTACGCAGTATTTT	CASSPGLAGGMGTQYF
TRBD1	TRBV7-9	.	15	TRBJ1-2	TGTGCCAGCAGCTTACAGACCGGGACAGGGCATGGCTACACCTTC	CASSLQTGTGHGYTF
.	TRBV20-1	few	11	TRBJ1-1	TGCAGTGCTAGGGGGGACACTGAAGCTTTCTTT	CSARGDTEAFF
.	TRBV7-2	once	14	TRBJ2-1	TGTGCCAGCAGCGTAGGGGGGCCTTCAGGTGAGCAGTTCTTC	CASSVGGPSGEQFF
.	TRBV5-8	.	13	TRBJ2-7	TGTGCCAGCAGCCGGCTGGACGCCTACGAGCAGTACTTC	CASSRLDAYEQYF
.	TRBV6-1	.	15	TRBJ2-7	TGTGCCAGCAGCCCACCAGGGGGACTTAGCTACGAGCAGTACTTC	CASSPPGGLSYEQYF
.	TRBV6-5	few	14	TRBJ1-2	TGTGCCAGCAGTTACTCGTATAGCCCCTATGGCTACACCTTC	CASSYSYSPYGYTF
TRBD1	TRBV7-9	.	14	TRBJ1-1	TGTGCCAGCAGCGACAGGGGCCGGGACACTGAAGCTTTCTTT	CASSDRGRDTEAFF
.	TRBV24-1	few	15	TRBJ2-3	TGTGCCACCAGTGATCGCCTATCCTCTGGAGATACGCAGTATTTT	CATSDRLSSGDTQYF
TRBD1	TRBV27	few	15	TRBJ1-1	TGTGCCAGCAGTTCAGGGACAGGGGGAAACACTGAAGCTTTCTTT	CASSSGTGGNTEAFF
TRBD1	TRBV7-9	few	17	TRBJ1-2	TGTGCCAGCAGCTTAGTGCTAGGGACAGGGAGAGGCTATGGCTACACCTTC	CASSLVLGTGRGYGYTF
TRBD1	TRBV2	.	15	TRBJ1-2	TGTGCCAGCAGTGAATTCGTAGGGGGCCAGGCTGGCTACACCTTC	CASSEFVGGQAGYTF
TRBD1	TRBV6-1	.	15	TRBJ2-3	TGCGCCAGCAGCGTGGACAGGGGGCTCCCAGATACGCAGTATTTT	CASSVDRGLPDTQYF
TRBD1	TRBV6-2/TRBV6-3	.	15	TRBJ1-2	TGTGCCAGCAGTAGCCCAGGGGGAACGGACTATGGCTACACCTTC	CASSSPGGTDYGYTF
.	TRBV6-2/TRBV6-3	.	12	TRBJ2-7	TGTGCCAGCAGCCCGGGCACCTACGAGCAGTACTTC	CASSPGTYEQYF